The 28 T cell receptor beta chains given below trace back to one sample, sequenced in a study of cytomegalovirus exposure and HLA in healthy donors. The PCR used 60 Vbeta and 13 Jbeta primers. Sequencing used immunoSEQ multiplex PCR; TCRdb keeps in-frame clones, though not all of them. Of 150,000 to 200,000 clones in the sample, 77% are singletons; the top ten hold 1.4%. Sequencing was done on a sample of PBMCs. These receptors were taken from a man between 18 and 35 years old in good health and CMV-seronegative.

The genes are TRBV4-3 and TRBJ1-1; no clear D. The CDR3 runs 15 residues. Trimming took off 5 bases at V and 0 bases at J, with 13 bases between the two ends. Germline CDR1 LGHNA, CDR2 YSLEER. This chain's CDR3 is CASSVTTVVNTEAFF. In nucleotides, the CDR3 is TGCGCCAGCAGCGTGACTACGGTAGTGAACACTGAAGCTTTCTTT.

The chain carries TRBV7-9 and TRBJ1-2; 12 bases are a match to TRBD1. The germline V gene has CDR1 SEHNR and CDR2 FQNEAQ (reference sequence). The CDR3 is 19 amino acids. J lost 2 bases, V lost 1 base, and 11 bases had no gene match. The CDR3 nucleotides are TGTGCCAGCAGCTTAGTGGGGCGGGGACAGGGGGCGCCCAACTATGGCTACACCTTC. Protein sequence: CASSLVGRGQGAPNYGYTF. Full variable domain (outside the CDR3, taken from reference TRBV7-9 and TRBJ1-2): DTGVSQNPRHKITKRGQNVTFRCDPISEHNRLYWYRQTLGQGPEFLTYFQNEAQLEKSRLLSDRFSAERPKGSFSTLEIQRTEQGDSAMYLCASSLVGRGQGAPNYGYTFGSGTRLTVV.

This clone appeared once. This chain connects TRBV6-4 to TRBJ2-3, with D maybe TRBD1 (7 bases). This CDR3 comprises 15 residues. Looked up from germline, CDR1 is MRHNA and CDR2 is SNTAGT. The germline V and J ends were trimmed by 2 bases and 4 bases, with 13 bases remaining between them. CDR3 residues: CASSDGGGGSDTQYF. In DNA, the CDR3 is TGTGCCAGCAGTGACGGAGGGGGCGGGTCAGATACGCAGTATTTT.

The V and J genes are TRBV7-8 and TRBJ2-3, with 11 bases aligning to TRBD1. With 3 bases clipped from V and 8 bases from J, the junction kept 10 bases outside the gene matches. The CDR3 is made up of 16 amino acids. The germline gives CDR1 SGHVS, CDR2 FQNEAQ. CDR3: CASSFQGQGARGTQYF. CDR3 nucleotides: TGTGCCAGCAGCTTTCAAGGACAGGGGGCGCGGGGTACGCAGTATTTT.

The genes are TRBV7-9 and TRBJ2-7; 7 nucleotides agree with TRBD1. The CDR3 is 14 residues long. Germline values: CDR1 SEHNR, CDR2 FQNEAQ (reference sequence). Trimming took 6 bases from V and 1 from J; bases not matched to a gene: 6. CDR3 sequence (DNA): TGTGCCAGCAGTTATCTGGACAGGTCCTACGAGCAGTACTTC. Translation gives CASSYLDRSYEQYF.

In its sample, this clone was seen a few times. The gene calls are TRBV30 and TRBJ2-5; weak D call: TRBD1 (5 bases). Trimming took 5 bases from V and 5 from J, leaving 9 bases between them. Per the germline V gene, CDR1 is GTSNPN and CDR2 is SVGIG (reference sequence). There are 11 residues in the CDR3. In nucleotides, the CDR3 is TGTGCCTGGGGGGCCGGGGAGACCCAGTACTTC. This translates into CAWGAGETQYF. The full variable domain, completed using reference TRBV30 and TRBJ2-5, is SQTIHQWPATLVQPVGSPLSLECTVEGTSNPNLYWYRQAAGRGLQLLFYSVGIGQISSEVPQNLSASRPQDRQFILSSKKLLLSDSGFYLCAWGAGETQYFGPGTRLLVL.

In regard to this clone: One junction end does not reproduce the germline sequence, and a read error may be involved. The CDR3 sequence is CASSLGGYTGELFF. For the CDR3, the DNA is TGTGCTAGCAGCTTAGGAGGGTACACCGGGGAGCTGTTTTTT. The genes are TRBV7-7 and TRBJ2-2, with D possibly TRBD2 on 6 matching bases. This CDR3 has 14 residues. Germline CDR1 is SSHAT and CDR2 is FNYEAQ (reference sequence).

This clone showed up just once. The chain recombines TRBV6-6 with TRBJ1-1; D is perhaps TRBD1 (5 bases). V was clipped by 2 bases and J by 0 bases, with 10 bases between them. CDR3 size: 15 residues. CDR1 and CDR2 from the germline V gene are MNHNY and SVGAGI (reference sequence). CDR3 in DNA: TGTGCCAGCAGTTACCAGGGCTGGGTGAACACTGAAGCTTTCTTT. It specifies CASSYQGWVNTEAFF.

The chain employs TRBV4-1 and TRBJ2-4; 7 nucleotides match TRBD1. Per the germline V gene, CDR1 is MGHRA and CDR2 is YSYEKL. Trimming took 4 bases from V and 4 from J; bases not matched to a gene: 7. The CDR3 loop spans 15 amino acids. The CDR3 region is CASSPDRASKNIQYF. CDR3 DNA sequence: TGCGCCAGCAGCCCCGACAGGGCCTCTAAAAACATTCAGTACTTC.

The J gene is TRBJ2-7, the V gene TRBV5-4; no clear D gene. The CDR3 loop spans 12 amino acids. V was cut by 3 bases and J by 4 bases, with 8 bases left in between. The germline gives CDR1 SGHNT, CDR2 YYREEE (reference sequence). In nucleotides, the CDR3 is TGTGCCAGCAGCTCTGACGGGTACGAGCAGTACTTC. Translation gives CASSSDGYEQYF.

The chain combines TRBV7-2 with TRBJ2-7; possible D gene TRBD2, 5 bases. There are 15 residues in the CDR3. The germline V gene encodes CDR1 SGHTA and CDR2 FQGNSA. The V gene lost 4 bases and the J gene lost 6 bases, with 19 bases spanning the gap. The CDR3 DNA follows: TGTGCCAGCAGCTCCCCACGGACTCCTATAGGCGAGCAGTACTTC. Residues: CASSSPRTPIGEQYF. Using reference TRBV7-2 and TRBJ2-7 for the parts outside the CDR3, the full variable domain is GAGVSQSPSNKVTEKGKDVELRCDPISGHTALYWYRQSLGQGLEFLIYFQGNSAPDKSGLPSDRFSAERTGGSVSTLTIQRTQQEDSAVYLCASSSPRTPIGEQYFGPGTRLTVT.

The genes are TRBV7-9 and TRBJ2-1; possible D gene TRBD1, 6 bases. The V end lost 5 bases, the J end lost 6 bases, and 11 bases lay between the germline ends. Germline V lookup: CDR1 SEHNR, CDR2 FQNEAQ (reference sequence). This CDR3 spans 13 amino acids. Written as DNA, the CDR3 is TGTGCCAGCAGCAACCGGGACACCAATGAGCAGTTCTTC. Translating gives CASSNRDTNEQFF.

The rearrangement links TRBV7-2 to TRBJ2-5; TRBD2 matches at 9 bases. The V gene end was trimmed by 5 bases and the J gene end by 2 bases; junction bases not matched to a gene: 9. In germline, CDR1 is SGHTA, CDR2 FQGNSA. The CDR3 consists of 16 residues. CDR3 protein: CASSPQSSGVQETQYF. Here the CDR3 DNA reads TGTGCCAGCAGCCCCCAATCTAGCGGGGTACAAGAGACCCAGTACTTC.

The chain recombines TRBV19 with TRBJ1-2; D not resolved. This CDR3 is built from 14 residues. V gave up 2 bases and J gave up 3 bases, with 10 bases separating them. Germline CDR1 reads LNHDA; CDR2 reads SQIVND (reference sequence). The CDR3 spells CASSIIHGDYGYTF. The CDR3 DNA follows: TGTGCCAGTAGTATAATTCACGGGGACTATGGCTACACCTTC.

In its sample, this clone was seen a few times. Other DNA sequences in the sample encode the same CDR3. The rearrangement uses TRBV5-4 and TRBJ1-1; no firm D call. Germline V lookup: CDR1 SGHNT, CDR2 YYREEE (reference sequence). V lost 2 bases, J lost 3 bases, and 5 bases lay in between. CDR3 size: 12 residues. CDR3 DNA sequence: TGTGCCAGCAGCTTACGGGACACTGAAGCTTTCTTT. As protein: CASSLRDTEAFF.

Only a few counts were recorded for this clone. CDR3 in amino acids: CASSIRQDFSYEQYF. CDR3 DNA: TGTGCCAGTAGTATCCGACAGGATTTCTCCTACGAGCAGTACTTC. The chain couples TRBV19 to TRBJ2-7; maybe TRBD1 (6 bases). V dropped 3 bases and J dropped 0 bases, with 12 bases sitting between them. This CDR3 comprises 15 residues. Germline-derived CDR1 and CDR2 are LNHDA and SQIVND (reference sequence).

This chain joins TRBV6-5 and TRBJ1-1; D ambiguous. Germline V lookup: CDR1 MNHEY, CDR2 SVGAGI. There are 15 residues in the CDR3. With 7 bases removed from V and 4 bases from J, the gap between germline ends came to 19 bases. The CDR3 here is CASTGREQGSTEAFF. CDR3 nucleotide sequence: TGTGCCAGCACCGGGAGGGAACAAGGGAGCACTGAAGCTTTCTTT.

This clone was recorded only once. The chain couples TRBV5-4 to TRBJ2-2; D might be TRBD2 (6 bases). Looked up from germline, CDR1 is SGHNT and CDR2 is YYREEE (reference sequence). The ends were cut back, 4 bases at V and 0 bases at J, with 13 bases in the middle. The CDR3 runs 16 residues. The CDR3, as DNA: TGTGCCAGCAGCCGCCCGAGGGAGGCGAACACCGGGGAGCTGTTTTTT. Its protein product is CASSRPREANTGELFF.

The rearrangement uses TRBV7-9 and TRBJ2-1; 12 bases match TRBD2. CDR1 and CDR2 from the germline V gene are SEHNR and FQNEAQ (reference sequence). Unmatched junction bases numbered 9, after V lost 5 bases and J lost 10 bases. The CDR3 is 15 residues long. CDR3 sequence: CASSPGLAGSLEQFF. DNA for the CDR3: TGTGCCAGCAGCCCAGGACTAGCGGGAAGTTTAGAGCAGTTCTTC.

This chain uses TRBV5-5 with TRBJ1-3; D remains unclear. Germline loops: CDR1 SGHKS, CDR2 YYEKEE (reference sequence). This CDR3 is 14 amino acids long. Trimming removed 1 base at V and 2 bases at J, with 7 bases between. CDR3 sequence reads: CASSLITAGNTIYF. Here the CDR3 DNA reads TGTGCCAGCAGCTTGATTACTGCTGGAAACACCATATATTTT. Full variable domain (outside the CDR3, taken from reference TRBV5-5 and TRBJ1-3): DAGVTQSPTHLIKTRGQQVTLRCSPISGHKSVSWYQQVLGQGPQFIFQYYEKEERGRGNFPDRFSARQFPNYSSELNVNALLLGDSALYLCASSLITAGNTIYFGEGSWLTVV.

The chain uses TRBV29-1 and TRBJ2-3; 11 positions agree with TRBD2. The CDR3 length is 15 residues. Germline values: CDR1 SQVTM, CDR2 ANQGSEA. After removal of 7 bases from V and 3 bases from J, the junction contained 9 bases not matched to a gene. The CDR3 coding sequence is TGCAGCGCCCTTAGCGGGGGGGCCCTAACAGATACGCAGTATTTT. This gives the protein CSALSGGALTDTQYF.

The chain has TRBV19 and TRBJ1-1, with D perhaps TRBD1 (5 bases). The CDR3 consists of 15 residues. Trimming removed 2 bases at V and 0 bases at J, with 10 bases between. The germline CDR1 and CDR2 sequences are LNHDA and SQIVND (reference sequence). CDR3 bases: TGTGCCAGTAGTATATGGGAGGGGATGAACACTGAAGCTTTCTTT. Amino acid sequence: CASSIWEGMNTEAFF.

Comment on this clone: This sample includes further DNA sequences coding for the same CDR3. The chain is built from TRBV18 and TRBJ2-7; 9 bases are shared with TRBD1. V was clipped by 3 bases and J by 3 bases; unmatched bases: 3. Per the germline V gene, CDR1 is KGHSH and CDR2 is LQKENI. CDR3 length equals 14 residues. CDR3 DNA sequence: TGTGCCAGCTCACCCGACAGGGGGAGCTACGAGCAGTACTTC. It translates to CASSPDRGSYEQYF.

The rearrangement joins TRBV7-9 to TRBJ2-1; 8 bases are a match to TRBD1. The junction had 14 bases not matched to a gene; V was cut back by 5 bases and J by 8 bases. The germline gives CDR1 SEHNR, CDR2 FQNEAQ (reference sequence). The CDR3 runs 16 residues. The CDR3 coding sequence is TGTGCCAGCAGCCAGGGGGCGCAGGCAAGGAAGGATGAGCAGTTCTTC. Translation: CASSQGAQARKDEQFF.

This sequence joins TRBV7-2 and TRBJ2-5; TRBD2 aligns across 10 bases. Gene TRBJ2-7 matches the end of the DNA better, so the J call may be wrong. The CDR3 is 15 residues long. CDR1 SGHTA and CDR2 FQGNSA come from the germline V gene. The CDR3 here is CASSISSGGSYEQYF. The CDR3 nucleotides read TGTGCCAGCAGCATTTCTAGCGGGGGTTCTTACGAGCAGTACTTC.

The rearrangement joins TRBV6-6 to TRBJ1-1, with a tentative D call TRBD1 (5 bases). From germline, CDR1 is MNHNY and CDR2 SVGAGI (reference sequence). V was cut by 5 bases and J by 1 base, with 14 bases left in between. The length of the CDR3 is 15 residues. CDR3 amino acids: CASSTSLTANTEAFF. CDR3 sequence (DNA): TGTGCCAGCAGTACCTCCTTGACAGCGAACACTGAAGCTTTCTTT.

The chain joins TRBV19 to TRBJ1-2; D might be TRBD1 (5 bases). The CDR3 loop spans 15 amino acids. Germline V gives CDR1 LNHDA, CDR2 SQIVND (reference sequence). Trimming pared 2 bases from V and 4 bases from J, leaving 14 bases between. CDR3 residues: CASSITHGGSYGYTF. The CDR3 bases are TGTGCCAGTAGTATAACGCACGGGGGGTCCTATGGCTACACCTTC.

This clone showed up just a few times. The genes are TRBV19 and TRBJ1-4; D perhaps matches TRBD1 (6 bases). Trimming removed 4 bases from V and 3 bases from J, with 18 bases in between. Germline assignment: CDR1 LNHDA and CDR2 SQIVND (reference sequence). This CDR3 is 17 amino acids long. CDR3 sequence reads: CASSTATRGTSNEKLFF. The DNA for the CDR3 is TGTGCCAGTAGTACCGCCACGAGGGGGACATCTAATGAAAAACTGTTTTTT.